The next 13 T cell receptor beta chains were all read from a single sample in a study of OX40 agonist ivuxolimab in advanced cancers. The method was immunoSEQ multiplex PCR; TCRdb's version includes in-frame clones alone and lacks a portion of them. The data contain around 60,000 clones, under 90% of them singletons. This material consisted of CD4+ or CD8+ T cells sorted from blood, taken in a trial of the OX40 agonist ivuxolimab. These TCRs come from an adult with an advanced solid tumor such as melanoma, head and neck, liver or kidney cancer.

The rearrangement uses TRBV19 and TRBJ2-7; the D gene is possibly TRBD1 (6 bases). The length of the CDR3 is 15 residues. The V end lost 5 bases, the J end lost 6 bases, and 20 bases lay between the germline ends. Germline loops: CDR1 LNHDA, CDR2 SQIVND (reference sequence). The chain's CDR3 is CASSAAGTPAFEQYF. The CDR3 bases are TGTGCCAGTAGTGCGGCCGGGACACCCGCTTTCGAGCAGTACTTC. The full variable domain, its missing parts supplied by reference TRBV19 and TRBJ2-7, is DGGITQSPKYLFRKEGQNVTLSCEQNLNHDAMYWYRQDPGQGLRLIYYSQIVNDFQKGDIAEGYSVSREKKESFPLTVTSAQKNPTAFYLCASSAAGTPAFEQYFGPGTRLTVT.

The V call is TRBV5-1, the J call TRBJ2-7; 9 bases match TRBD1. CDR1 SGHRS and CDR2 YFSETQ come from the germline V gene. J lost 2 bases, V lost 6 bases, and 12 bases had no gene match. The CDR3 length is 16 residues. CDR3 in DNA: TGCGCCAGCACCCCAACCTCAGGGACAGGGACCTACGAGCAGTACTTC. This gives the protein CASTPTSGTGTYEQYF.

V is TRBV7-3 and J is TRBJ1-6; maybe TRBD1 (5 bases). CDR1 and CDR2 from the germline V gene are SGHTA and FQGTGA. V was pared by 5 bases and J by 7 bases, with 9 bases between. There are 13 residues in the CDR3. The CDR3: CASSIKGNSPLHF. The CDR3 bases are TGTGCCAGCAGCATTAAGGGGAATTCACCCCTCCACTTT.

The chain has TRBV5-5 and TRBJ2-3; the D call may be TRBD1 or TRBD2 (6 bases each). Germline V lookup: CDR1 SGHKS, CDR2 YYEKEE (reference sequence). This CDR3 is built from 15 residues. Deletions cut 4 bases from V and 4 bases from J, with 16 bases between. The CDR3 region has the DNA TGTGCCAGCAGCCCGGGGGCGCTGAGGCCAGATACGCAGTATTTT. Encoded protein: CASSPGALRPDTQYF.

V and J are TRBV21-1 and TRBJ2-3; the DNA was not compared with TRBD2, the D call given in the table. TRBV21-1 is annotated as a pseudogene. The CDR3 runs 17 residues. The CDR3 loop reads CASSELAGATGTDTQYF. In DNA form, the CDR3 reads TGTGCCAGCAGCGAGCTAGCGGGAGCCACTGGCACAGATACGCAGTATTTT.

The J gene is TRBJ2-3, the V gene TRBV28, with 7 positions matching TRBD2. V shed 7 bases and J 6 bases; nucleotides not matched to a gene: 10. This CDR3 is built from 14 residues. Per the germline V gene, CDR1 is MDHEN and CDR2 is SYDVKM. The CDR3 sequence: CASMVPGTTDTQYF. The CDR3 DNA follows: TGTGCCAGCATGGTTCCTGGGACTACCGATACGCAGTATTTT.

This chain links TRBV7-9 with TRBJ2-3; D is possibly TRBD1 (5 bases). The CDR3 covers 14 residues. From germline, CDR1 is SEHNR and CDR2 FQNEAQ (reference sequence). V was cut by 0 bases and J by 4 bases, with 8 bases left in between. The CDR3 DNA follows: TGTGCCAGCAGCTTAGCGCAGGGCGCAGATACGCAGTATTTT. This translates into CASSLAQGADTQYF. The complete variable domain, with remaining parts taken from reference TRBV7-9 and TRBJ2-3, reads DTGVSQNPRHKITKRGQNVTFRCDPISEHNRLYWYRQTLGQGPEFLTYFQNEAQLEKSRLLSDRFSAERPKGSFSTLEIQRTEQGDSAMYLCASSLAQGADTQYFGPGTRLTVL.

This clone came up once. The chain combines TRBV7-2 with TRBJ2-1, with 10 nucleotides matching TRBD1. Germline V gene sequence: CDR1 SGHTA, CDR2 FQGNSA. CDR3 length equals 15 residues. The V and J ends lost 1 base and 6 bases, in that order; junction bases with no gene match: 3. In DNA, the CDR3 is TGTGCCAGCAGCTTAGTCGGGACAGGGGTCAATGAGCAGTTCTTC. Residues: CASSLVGTGVNEQFF.

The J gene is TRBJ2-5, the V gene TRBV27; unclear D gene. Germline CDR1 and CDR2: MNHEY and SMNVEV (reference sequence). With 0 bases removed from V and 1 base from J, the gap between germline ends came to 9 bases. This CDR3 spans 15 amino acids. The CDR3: CASSLSMAGQETQYF. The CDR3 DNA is TGTGCCAGCAGTTTATCGATGGCAGGCCAAGAGACCCAGTACTTC.

The CDR3 DNA follows: TGTGCCAGCAGCTTAGGGCTAGCGGGTCGCACAGATACGCAGTATTTT. Its protein is CASSLGLAGRTDTQYF. The rearrangement joins TRBV11-2 to TRBJ2-3, with 8 bases fitting TRBD2. Germline-derived CDR1 and CDR2 are SGHAT and FQNNGV. CDR3 length equals 16 residues. J was trimmed by 1 base and V by 1 base; bases with no gene match: 4.

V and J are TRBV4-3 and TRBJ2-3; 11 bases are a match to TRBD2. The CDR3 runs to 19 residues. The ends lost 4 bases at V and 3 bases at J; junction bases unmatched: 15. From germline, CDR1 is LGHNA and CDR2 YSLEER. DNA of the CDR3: TGCGCCAGCAGCCCCCAGGTAGCGGGGGGGCCCTCGATTACAGATACGCAGTATTTT. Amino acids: CASSPQVAGGPSITDTQYF.

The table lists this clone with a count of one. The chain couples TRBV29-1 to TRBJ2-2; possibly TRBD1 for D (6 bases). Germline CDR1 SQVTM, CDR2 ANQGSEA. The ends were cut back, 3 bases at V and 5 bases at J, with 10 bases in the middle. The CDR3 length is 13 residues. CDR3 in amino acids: CSVDRGRTGELFF. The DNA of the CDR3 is TGCAGCGTTGACAGGGGTCGAACCGGGGAGCTGTTTTTT.

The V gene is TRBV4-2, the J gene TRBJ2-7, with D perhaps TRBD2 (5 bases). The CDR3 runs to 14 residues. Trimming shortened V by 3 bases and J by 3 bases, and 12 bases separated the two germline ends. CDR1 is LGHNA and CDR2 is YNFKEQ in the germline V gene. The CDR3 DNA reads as TGTGCCAGCAGCCAGGACTTAGTGGGCTACGAGCAGTACTTC. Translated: CASSQDLVGYEQYF.